These 23 T cell receptor beta chains originate from one sample sequenced in a study of breast tumors, draining lymph nodes, adjacent tissues. Breast cancer patients provided tissue from their axillary draining lymph nodes. MiXCR, run by TCRdb on the multiplex PCR reads, gives a single entry per CDR3 protein. The table has roughly 130,000 distinct CDR3 sequences, just under 20% seen once; the top ten hold less than 4.5%. Material: axillary lymph node tissue. Receptors were obtained from a female donor with breast cancer. Some clones in this sample may be carry-over from other donors' samples.

Ten or more counts support this clonotype. This chain uses TRBV24-1 with TRBJ1-4, with D tentatively TRBD1 (5 bases). Trimming removed 3 bases at V and 2 bases at J, with 6 bases between. CDR3 length: 14 residues. Per germline, CDR1 KGHDR and CDR2 SFDVKD. The DNA for the CDR3 is TGTGCCACCAGTGATAGGGGCACTAATGAAAAACTGTTTTTT. Its protein is CATSDRGTNEKLFF.

In this sample, this clonotype turned up many times. The CDR3, as DNA: TGTGCCAGCAGAGGGGGGAGGGTTGGTCCCGAGCAGTACTTC. As protein: CASRGGRVGPEQYF. The V and J genes are TRBV6-1 and TRBJ2-7; TRBD2 is a possible D gene (7 bases). From germline, CDR1 is MNHNS and CDR2 SASEGT. This CDR3 region has 14 residues. The V end lost 6 bases, the J end lost 6 bases, and 18 bases lay between the germline ends.

Many counts were recorded for this clonotype. The chain has TRBV29-1 and TRBJ2-3; possibly TRBD1 for D (5 bases). The V gene's germline CDR1 is SQVTM and CDR2 ANQGSEA. V lost 6 bases and J 0 bases, leaving 10 bases between the germline ends. CDR3 length equals 13 residues. The CDR3 DNA reads TGCAGCGTCCAGGGTACTAGCACAGATACGCAGTATTTT. Its protein is CSVQGTSTDTQYF.

As to this clonotype: A read error may be the cause here, since a much bigger clone is one base away. The V gene is TRBV12-3 or TRBV12-4, the J gene TRBJ1-5; a weak D match, TRBD1 (6 bases). The CDR3 has 12 residues. CDR3 protein: CVSSRTEQPQHF. The DNA of the CDR3 is TGTGTCAGCAGTAGGACAGAACAGCCCCAGCATTTT.

This clonotype was observed at least ten times. This chain links TRBV25-1 with TRBJ2-5; D not certain. Germline loops: CDR1 MGHDK, CDR2 SYGVNS. The CDR3 length is 15 residues. V was shortened by 1 base and J by 4 bases, with 13 bases between the two germline ends. CDR3 nucleotide sequence: TGTGCCAGCAGTGAATTTGTAGGGTCTACAGAGACCCAGTACTTC. Translating gives CASSEFVGSTETQYF.

This clonotype occurred many times. CDR3 DNA sequence: TGTGCCAGCAGCTTTGGACTAGCGGGCGCCTACGAGCAGTACTTC. It is translated as CASSFGLAGAYEQYF. The gene calls are TRBV11-3 and TRBJ2-7; 11 bases match TRBD2. This CDR3 spans 15 amino acids. With 3 bases clipped from V and 2 bases from J, the junction kept 3 bases outside the gene matches. CDR1 SGHNT and CDR2 YENEEA come from the germline V gene.

Ten or more counts support this clonotype. The J gene is TRBJ2-5, the V gene TRBV20-1; 16 positions agree with TRBD2. The length of the CDR3 is 16 residues. CDR1 is DFQATT and CDR2 is SNEGSKA in the germline V gene (reference sequence). V shed 6 bases, J shed 3 bases, and the junction held 7 bases outside the gene matches. The CDR3 reads CSAAGTSGGAKETQYF. CDR3 DNA sequence: TGCAGTGCGGCCGGGACTAGCGGGGGGGCCAAAGAGACCCAGTACTTC.

The chain links TRBV5-5 to TRBJ2-1; D is uncertain. The CDR3 extends over 16 amino acids. Germline loops: CDR1 SGHKS, CDR2 YYEKEE (reference sequence). The V and J ends lost 0 bases and 1 base respectively, with 11 bases between them. The CDR3, as DNA: TGTGCCAGCAGCTTGGAACCAGCGAGGTCCTACAATGAGCAGTTCTTC. It yields the protein CASSLEPARSYNEQFF.

The table lists this clonotype with many counts. CDR3 residues: CASSDLTSEAYNEQFF. CDR3 nucleotide sequence: TGTGCCAGCAGTGACCTGACTAGCGAAGCCTACAATGAGCAGTTCTTC. V usage is TRBV2 and J usage is TRBJ2-1; 8 bases map to TRBD2. CDR3 length equals 16 residues. CDR1 is SNHLY and CDR2 is FYNNEI in the germline V gene. Germline trimming cut 3 bases from V and 2 bases from J; bases unmatched to any gene: 6. Complete variable domain (other parts from reference TRBV2 and TRBJ2-1): EPEVTQTPSHQVTQMGQEVILRCVPISNHLYFYWYRQILGQKVEFLVSFYNNEISEKSEIFDDQFSVERPDGSNFTLKIRSTKLEDSAMYFCASSDLTSEAYNEQFFGPGTRLTVL.

Turning to this clonotype: A much larger clone differs by one base, so this may be a read error. This chain joins TRBV5-5 and TRBJ1-5, with D possibly being TRBD1 (5 bases). Germline CDR1 SGHKS, CDR2 YYEKEE (reference sequence). The CDR3 length is 16 residues. The CDR3 region has the DNA TGTGCCAGCAGGTACGGAGGGGCGGGTAGCAGTCAGCCCCAGCATTTT. Its translation is CASRYGGAGSSQPQHF.

Many counts were recorded for this clonotype. The chain recombines TRBV7-9 with TRBJ2-5; 12 positions match TRBD2. V lost 4 bases, J lost 7 bases, and 7 bases stayed unmatched. CDR1 SEHNR and CDR2 FQNEAQ come from the germline V gene (reference sequence). This CDR3 region has 15 residues. CDR3 sequence (DNA): TGTGCCAGCAGCTCGACTAGCGGGAGACGAGGGACCCAGTACTTC. Amino acids: CASSSTSGRRGTQYF.

This clonotype has ten or more counts. The chain links TRBV15 to TRBJ1-6; D remains ambiguous. V lost 2 bases, J lost 10 bases, and 15 bases lay in between. Germline CDR1 is LNHNV and CDR2 is YYDKDF (reference sequence). This CDR3 spans 15 amino acids. The CDR3 DNA reads TGTGCCACCAGCAGACAGTCTGGGGTACAGTCACCCCTCCACTTT. It is translated as CATSRQSGVQSPLHF. Full variable domain (rest looked up from reference TRBV15 and TRBJ1-6): DAMVIQNPRYQVTQFGKPVTLSCSQTLNHNVMYWYQQKSSQAPKLLFHYYDKDFNNEADTPDNFQSRRPNTSFCFLDIRSPGLGDTAMYLCATSRQSGVQSPLHFGNGTRLTVT.

This clonotype was seen repeatedly, ten times or more. The chain is built from TRBV4-2 and TRBJ1-5; D call uncertain. The CDR3 is 15 residues long. Germline V gene data show CDR1 as LGHNA and CDR2 as YNFKEQ. V lost 0 bases, J lost 4 bases, and 10 bases lay in between. The CDR3 DNA follows: TGTGCCAGCAGCCAAGAGCGGTCACAAAATCAGCCCCAGCATTTT. Translation gives CASSQERSQNQPQHF.

This clonotype was observed at least ten times. The chain uses TRBV29-1 and TRBJ2-7; D remains ambiguous. The V end lost 4 bases, the J end lost 0 bases, and 7 bases lay between the germline ends. Germline CDR1 reads SQVTM; CDR2 reads ANQGSEA. The CDR3 spans 12 residues. In DNA form, the CDR3 reads TGCAGCGTTGTGTGGAGCTCCTACGAGCAGTACTTC. Translated: CSVVWSSYEQYF.

The chain joins TRBV4-1 to TRBJ2-4, with 16 nucleotides matching TRBD2. V was clipped by 4 bases and J by 2 bases; unmatched bases: 5. Germline CDR1 reads MGHRA; CDR2 reads YSYEKL. This CDR3 region has 18 residues. In DNA, the CDR3 is TGCGCCAGCAGCCGGGGACTAGCGGGGGGGCAAACCAAAAACATTCAGTACTTC. Its translation is CASSRGLAGGQTKNIQYF.

This clonotype was recorded a few times. The chain is built from TRBV11-3 and TRBJ2-1; 10 bases are shared with TRBD2. Trimming took 2 bases from V and 7 from J; bases not matched to a gene: 8. CDR3 size: 16 residues. The V gene's germline CDR1 is SGHNT and CDR2 YENEEA. Written as DNA, the CDR3 is TGTGCCAGCAGCTTAAAAGGTCTAGCGGGGGAGAATGAGCAGTTCTTC. It encodes CASSLKGLAGENEQFF.

This clonotype was detected many times. The rearrangement joins TRBV5-4 to TRBJ1-3; TRBD1 might be the D (5 bases). The ends were cut back, 2 bases at V and 0 bases at J, with 6 bases in the middle. The CDR3 is made up of 14 amino acids. In germline, CDR1 is SGHNT, CDR2 YYREEE (reference sequence). This chain's CDR3 is CASSFQGSGNTIYF. The CDR3 DNA reads TGTGCCAGCAGCTTCCAGGGCTCTGGAAACACCATATATTTT.

This clonotype was observed a few times. The V call is TRBV11-2, the J call TRBJ2-1; TRBD2 matches 11 bases. CDR1 and CDR2 from the germline V gene are SGHAT and FQNNGV. The ends lost 7 bases at V and 9 bases at J; junction bases unmatched: 8. The CDR3 is 14 residues long. CDR3 sequence (DNA): TGTGCCAGCATCCCTGGACTAGCGGGCAGTGAGCAGTTCTTC. Amino acids: CASIPGLAGSEQFF.

The chain links TRBV7-3 to TRBJ2-7; the match to TRBD2 covers 7 bases. The CDR3 covers 16 residues. CDR1 and CDR2 (germline): SGHTA, FQGTGA. V shed 1 base and J 9 bases; nucleotides not matched to a gene: 15. The CDR3 loop reads CASSLKLGGGTRGQYF. The DNA of the CDR3 is TGTGCCAGCAGCTTAAAACTTGGGGGGGGTACAAGAGGGCAGTACTTC. Based on the CDR3 plus reference TRBV7-3 and TRBJ2-7, the full variable domain is GAGVSQTPSNKVTEKGKYVELRCDPISGHTALYWYRQSLGQGPEFLIYFQGTGAADDSGLPNDRFFAVRPEGSVSTLKIQRTERGDSAVYLCASSLKLGGGTRGQYFGPGTRLTVT.

In its sample, this clonotype was seen many times. The chain combines TRBV7-2 with TRBJ2-1; no clear D. Trimming removed 1 base from V and 0 bases from J, with 10 bases in between. Germline assignment: CDR1 SGHTA and CDR2 FQGNSA. CDR3 size: 16 residues. CDR3 DNA: TGTGCCAGCAGCTTAGTTGCCTTGAGCTCCTACAATGAGCAGTTCTTC. It yields the protein CASSLVALSSYNEQFF.

This clonotype was seen at least ten times. This chain connects TRBV6-1 to TRBJ2-5; 9 bases fit TRBD2. The CDR3 extends over 14 amino acids. The germline V gene has CDR1 MNHNS and CDR2 SASEGT. Unmatched junction bases numbered 3, after V lost 5 bases and J lost 2 bases. CDR3 bases: TGTGCCAGCAGTAGCGGGGGGACTCAAGAGACCCAGTACTTC. Amino acid sequence: CASSSGGTQETQYF.

This clonotype was seen ten or more times. The CDR3 spells CSVALAVNNEQFF. In DNA, the CDR3 is TGCAGCGTTGCACTAGCGGTAAACAATGAGCAGTTCTTC. The rearrangement links TRBV29-1 to TRBJ2-1; 8 nucleotides match TRBD2. The V segment lost 4 bases and the J segment 5 bases; nucleotides outside the gene matches: 4. Germline V lookup: CDR1 SQVTM, CDR2 ANQGSEA. This CDR3 is 13 amino acids long.

The gene calls are TRBV30 and TRBJ2-1; TRBD2 aligns across 7 bases. The germline gives CDR1 GTSNPN, CDR2 SVGIG (reference sequence). Trimming took 0 bases from V and 10 from J; bases not matched to a gene: 9. The CDR3 totals 14 residues. The CDR3 sequence is CAWSVGGRAREQFF. CDR3 DNA: TGTGCCTGGAGTGTAGGTGGGAGGGCCAGAGAGCAGTTCTTC. Filled out from reference TRBV30 and TRBJ2-1, the complete variable domain reads SQTIHQWPATLVQPVGSPLSLECTVEGTSNPNLYWYRQAAGRGLQLLFYSVGIGQISSEVPQNLSASRPQDRQFILSSKKLLLSDSGFYLCAWSVGGRAREQFFGPGTRLTVL.